Presented here are 21 T cell receptor beta chains from one specimen sequenced in a study of identical twins. MiXCR, run by TCRdb on the 5' RACE reads, gives a single entry per CDR3 protein. The sample records hundreds of thousands of distinct CDR3 sequences, about 9.4% being singletons. A further study also used this sample, focusing on yellow fever vaccine responses in identical twins.

The sequencing sample was made of PBMCs. All receptors come from a woman younger than 30 in good health.

This clonotype was seen many times. The rearrangement uses TRBV5-1 and TRBJ2-5, with D unresolved. V dropped 2 bases and J dropped 2 bases, with 13 bases sitting between them. From germline, CDR1 is SGHRS and CDR2 YFSETQ. The CDR3 has 15 amino acids. CDR3 in DNA: TGCGCCAGCAGCTTTTCGTTGGGCGATCAAGAGACCCAGTACTTC. Protein sequence: CASSFSLGDQETQYF.

This clonotype was seen a few times. The gene calls are TRBV28 and TRBJ2-7, with 8 bases lining up with TRBD1. CDR3 size: 15 residues. The V and J ends lost 5 bases and 2 bases, in that order; junction bases with no gene match: 8. Germline CDR1 MDHEN, CDR2 SYDVKM. The CDR3 DNA is TGTGCCAGCAGTCAATGGACAGGGACGACCTACGAGCAGTACTTC. Protein product: CASSQWTGTTYEQYF.

This clonotype was seen only a few times. The rearrangement uses TRBV7-6 and TRBJ2-1; D is possibly TRBD2 (5 bases). The germline V gene encodes CDR1 SGHVS and CDR2 FNYEAQ. The V end lost 3 bases, the J end lost 4 bases, and 19 bases lay between the germline ends. The CDR3 runs to 17 residues. The CDR3 region is CASSFEGGANLYNEQFF. The CDR3 DNA is TGTGCCAGCAGCTTTGAGGGTGGCGCCAACCTGTACAATGAGCAGTTCTTC.

J is TRBJ2-1 and V is TRBV9; 12 nucleotides agree with TRBD2. V lost 0 bases and J lost 9; bases outside the gene matches: 13. The CDR3 length is 18 residues. The germline CDR1 and CDR2 sequences are SGDLS and YYNGEE. The chain's CDR3 is CASSVEGLAGWSLGEQFF. In nucleotides, the CDR3 is TGTGCCAGCAGCGTAGAGGGACTAGCGGGCTGGAGCTTAGGTGAGCAGTTCTTC. The full variable domain, rest sourced from reference TRBV9 and TRBJ2-1, is DSGVTQTPKHLITATGQRVTLRCSPRSGDLSVYWYQQSLDQGLQFLIQYYNGEERAKGNILERFSAQQFPDLHSELNLSSLELGDSALYFCASSVEGLAGWSLGEQFFGPGTRLTVL.

This clonotype has a count of ten or more. The chain is built from TRBV6-1 and TRBJ2-2, with D maybe TRBD2 (6 bases). V lost 6 bases, J lost 5 bases, and 13 bases lay in between. Looked up from germline, CDR1 is MNHNS and CDR2 is SASEGT. This CDR3 region has 14 residues. This chain's CDR3 is CASSRPGVTGELFF. CDR3 nucleotides: TGTGCCAGCAGCCGGCCGGGGGTAACCGGGGAGCTGTTTTTT.

This clonotype was recorded many times. The chain joins TRBV3-1 to TRBJ2-2; 7 nucleotides match TRBD1. The CDR3 extends over 15 amino acids. Germline CDR1 and CDR2: LGHDT and YNNKEL (reference sequence). The junction had 2 bases not matched to a gene; V was cut back by 3 bases and J by 1 base. The CDR3 bases are TGTGCCAGCAGCCACTGGGACAGGAACACCGGGGAGCTGTTTTTT. This sequence encodes CASSHWDRNTGELFF.

V and J are TRBV9 and TRBJ2-1; 10 bases agree with TRBD1. Trimming cost V 4 bases and J 1 base; bases outside gene matches: 11. Germline lookup yields CDR1 SGDLS and CDR2 YYNGEE. The CDR3 has 18 amino acids. The CDR3 coding sequence is TGTGCCAGCAGCCCGCGGCGGACAGGGGGTTTATCCTACAATGAGCAGTTCTTC. This sequence encodes CASSPRRTGGLSYNEQFF.

This chain connects TRBV20-1 to TRBJ2-3; TRBD2 matches at 11 bases. Germline CDR1 reads DFQATT; CDR2 reads SNEGSKA (reference sequence). After removal of 3 bases from V and 2 bases from J, the junction contained 1 base not matched to a gene. The CDR3 has 14 residues. Here the CDR3 reads CSARTSGNTDTQYF. The CDR3 DNA is TGCAGTGCTAGGACTAGCGGGAACACAGATACGCAGTATTTT.

V usage is TRBV7-9 and J usage is TRBJ2-7; a possible D gene is TRBD2 (5 bases). V shed 3 bases and J shed 6 bases, with 15 bases lying between them. Germline CDR1 reads SEHNR; CDR2 reads FQNEAQ (reference sequence). CDR3 length: 14 residues. CDR3 region: CASSFAGQVIEQYF. Written as DNA, the CDR3 is TGTGCCAGCAGCTTCGCGGGCCAGGTGATCGAGCAGTACTTC.

Ten or more counts support this clonotype. The chain is built from TRBV29-1 and TRBJ2-5; the match to TRBD2 covers 9 bases. Germline trimming cut 7 bases from V and 5 bases from J; bases unmatched to any gene: 11. Germline-derived CDR1 and CDR2 are SQVTM and ANQGSEA. The CDR3 sequence is 14 residues long. Here the CDR3 reads CSARGGAIGETQYF. The CDR3 DNA sequence: TGCAGCGCTCGCGGGGGGGCCATTGGTGAGACCCAGTACTTC.

Ten or more counts support this clonotype. The chain uses TRBV2 and TRBJ1-1; D unclear. With 4 bases removed from V and 6 bases from J, the gap between germline ends came to 3 bases. Germline V lookup: CDR1 SNHLY, CDR2 FYNNEI. The CDR3 totals 10 residues. CDR3 DNA: TGTGCCAGCAGTGGATCTGAAGCTTTCTTT. Its translation is CASSGSEAFF. The whole variable domain, filled in from reference TRBV2 and TRBJ1-1, reads EPEVTQTPSHQVTQMGQEVILRCVPISNHLYFYWYRQILGQKVEFLVSFYNNEISEKSEIFDDQFSVERPDGSNFTLKIRSTKLEDSAMYFCASSGSEAFFGQGTRLTVV.

The table lists this clonotype with a few counts. The chain has TRBV5-6 and TRBJ2-7, with 10 bases lining up with TRBD1. CDR1 and CDR2 (germline): SGHDT, YYEEEE. The CDR3 is 15 amino acids. Germline trimming cut 3 bases from V and 6 bases from J; bases unmatched to any gene: 9. CDR3 sequence reads: CASSSPGTGAFEQYF. The CDR3 region has the DNA TGTGCCAGCAGCTCCCCCGGGACAGGGGCGTTCGAGCAGTACTTC. The full variable domain, rest sourced from reference TRBV5-6 and TRBJ2-7, is DAGVTQSPTHLIKTRGQQVTLRCSPKSGHDTVSWYQQALGQGPQFIFQYYEEEERQRGNFPDRFSGHQFPNYSSELNVNALLLGDSALYLCASSSPGTGAFEQYFGPGTRLTVT.

In this sample, this clonotype turned up many times. This chain links TRBV4-1 with TRBJ1-5; 8 nucleotides align to TRBD1. Germline V gene sequence: CDR1 MGHRA, CDR2 YSYEKL. CDR3 length: 15 amino acids. Trimming removed 1 base from V and 7 bases from J; junction bases left unmatched: 6. The CDR3 reads CASSQVAGGSQPQHF. CDR3 DNA: TGCGCCAGCAGCCAAGTTGCAGGGGGCAGCCAGCCCCAGCATTTT.

This clonotype was detected only a few times. The chain is built from TRBV20-1 and TRBJ2-7; TRBD1 agrees at 7 bases. The ends lost 3 bases at V and 2 bases at J; junction bases unmatched: 10. Germline assignment: CDR1 DFQATT and CDR2 SNEGSKA (reference sequence). This CDR3 is built from 15 residues. The DNA of the CDR3 is TGCAGTGCTAGTCCACAGGGGAGACCAACCTACGAGCAGTACTTC. This translates into CSASPQGRPTYEQYF.

This clonotype was seen a handful of times. CDR3 protein: CSASGNVGELFF. In DNA, the CDR3 is TGCAGTGCTAGCGGGAACGTCGGGGAGCTGTTTTTT. The rearrangement uses TRBV20-1 and TRBJ2-2; possible D gene TRBD2, 5 bases. V lost 3 bases and J 7 bases, leaving 9 bases between the germline ends. Germline CDR1 reads DFQATT; CDR2 reads SNEGSKA (reference sequence). This CDR3 is built from 12 residues.

The rearrangement uses TRBV28 and TRBJ2-5, with D tentatively TRBD1 or TRBD2 (5 bases each). Trimming stripped 11 bases from V and 4 bases from J, with 20 bases between. The CDR3 is made up of 14 amino acids. Germline loops: CDR1 MDHEN, CDR2 SYDVKM. CDR3 in amino acids: CAVNEASRVETQYF. CDR3 DNA sequence: TGTGCCGTCAATGAGGCTAGCAGGGTAGAGACCCAGTACTTC.

The rearrangement joins TRBV4-2 to TRBJ2-6; 7 positions agree with TRBD1. The CDR3 has 22 amino acids. J was trimmed by 2 bases and V by 4 bases; bases with no gene match: 23. The germline V gene has CDR1 LGHNA and CDR2 YNFKEQ. CDR3 loop: CASSRPGYVQGTDSPGANVLTF. DNA of the CDR3: TGTGCCAGCAGCCGACCCGGATACGTACAGGGGACGGACTCGCCTGGGGCCAACGTCCTGACTTTC.

There are many counts of this clonotype. V usage is TRBV7-9 and J usage is TRBJ2-7; 10 bases are shared with TRBD2. Germline CDR1 is SEHNR and CDR2 is FQNEAQ (reference sequence). The CDR3 loop spans 15 amino acids. V lost 2 bases to trimming and J lost 4 bases; unmatched junction nucleotides: 5. The CDR3: CASSLQREGQYEQYF. DNA of the CDR3: TGTGCCAGCAGCTTACAGCGGGAGGGCCAATACGAGCAGTACTTC.

This clonotype was counted ten times or more. The chain combines TRBV20-1 with TRBJ2-2; TRBD1 is a possible D gene (5 bases). CDR1 DFQATT and CDR2 SNEGSKA come from the germline V gene (reference sequence). The CDR3 has 15 amino acids. V was shortened by 0 bases and J by 2 bases, with 10 bases between the two germline ends. The CDR3 sequence: CSARDRVFNTGELFF. The CDR3 DNA sequence: TGCAGTGCTAGAGACAGGGTGTTTAACACCGGGGAGCTGTTTTTT.

Comments on this clonotype: At one end, the junction sequence differs from germline, possibly due to a read error. In DNA, the CDR3 is TGTGCCATCAGCAGAGATCCTGGGGGGCTCGGAAACACCATATATTTT. Translated: CAISRDPGGLGNTIYF. This chain joins TRBV15 and TRBJ1-3; maybe TRBD1 (6 bases). Germline V gives CDR1 LNHNV, CDR2 YYDKDF (reference sequence). The CDR3 totals 16 residues.

This clonotype was observed a few times. V and J are TRBV29-1 and TRBJ2-5; D gene uncertain. CDR1 SQVTM and CDR2 ANQGSEA come from the germline V gene. CDR3 length: 13 amino acids. The V end was cut by 7 bases, the J end by 4 bases, with 16 bases between. CDR3 coding DNA: TGCAGCGCATTTGGACGATGGGGAGAGACCCAGTACTTC. It encodes CSAFGRWGETQYF.